The 5 T cell receptor beta chains below all came from one sample that was sequenced in a study of blood T cell repertoires in COVID-19. Only in-frame clones appear in the TCRdb table, and some are missing; sequencing was by immunoSEQ multiplex PCR. The repertoire holds some 200,000 clones, 90% to 95% seen once, with roughly 1.2% in the top ten. The sample taken for sequencing was peripheral blood. Receptors originate from a man between 25 and 39 years old with acute or convalescent COVID-19.

The rearrangement links TRBV5-4 to TRBJ2-1; TRBD2 aligns across 8 bases. With 3 bases clipped from V and 10 bases from J, the junction kept 12 bases outside the gene matches. The CDR3 extends over 15 amino acids. Germline V gives CDR1 SGHNT, CDR2 YYREEE (reference sequence). The CDR3 loop is CASSSTPHAGGEQFF. In nucleotides, the CDR3 is TGTGCCAGCAGCTCGACCCCCCACGCGGGAGGAGAGCAGTTCTTC.

The gene calls are TRBV7-3 and TRBJ2-3, with 10 bases aligning to TRBD2. The germline CDR1 and CDR2 sequences are SGHTA and FQGTGA. V lost 2 bases, J lost 6 bases, and 8 bases stayed unmatched. The CDR3 contains 16 residues. The CDR3: CASSLGASGRRDTQYF. The CDR3 DNA reads TGTGCCAGCAGCTTAGGGGCTAGCGGGAGAAGGGATACGCAGTATTTT.

The chain has TRBV7-9 and TRBJ1-6; unclear D gene. This CDR3 is built from 14 residues. With 2 bases removed from V and 3 bases from J, the gap between germline ends came to 5 bases. Germline-derived CDR1 and CDR2 are SEHNR and FQNEAQ (reference sequence). CDR3 sequence reads: CASSLPSYNSPLHF. For the CDR3, the DNA is TGTGCCAGCAGCTTACCCAGCTATAATTCACCCCTCCACTTT.

This clone was recorded only once. The CDR3 spells CASSLKGQDNQPQHF. The DNA of the CDR3 is TGTGCCAGCAGTTTAAAGGGACAGGATAATCAGCCCCAGCATTTT. The chain uses TRBV7-2 and TRBJ1-5; 8 positions agree with TRBD1. CDR1 is SGHTA and CDR2 is FQGNSA in the germline V gene. With 6 bases clipped from V and 4 bases from J, the junction kept 8 bases outside the gene matches. The CDR3 has 15 residues.

This chain joins TRBV6-2 or TRBV6-3 and TRBJ2-1, with 9 bases identical to TRBD2. The CDR3 runs 15 residues. Germline V CDR1 and CDR2: MNHEY, SVGEGT. V was pared by 2 bases and J by 5 bases, with 4 bases of the junction left unmatched. The CDR3 protein is CASSYPRGGHNEQFF. The CDR3 region has the DNA TGTGCCAGCAGTTACCCGCGGGGGGGCCACAATGAGCAGTTCTTC.